Listed below are T cell receptor beta chains from one sample, sequenced in a study of CD8+ T cells in alopecia areata. Sequencing used immunoSEQ multiplex PCR; TCRdb keeps in-frame clones, though not all of them. The sample lists 95,000 to 120,000 clones, about 60% occurring once. Sample: NKG2D-low CD8+ T cells sorted from blood. The receptors stem from a human donor with alopecia areata. CDR3s include the opening cysteine and the closing phenylalanine or tryptophan. D genes are given only for firm matches. Rows give clone size only sometimes, using once, few, many, or a class for an expanded clone.

.,TRBJ2-5,15,TRBV5-6,.,TGTGCCAGCAGGGGGGAACAGGGCGGAGGAGAGACCCAGTACTTC,CASRGEQGGGETQYF
.,TRBJ2-7,13,TRBV27,.,TGTGCCAGCAGTTCCACATCAGGGCTCGAGCAGTACTTC,CASSSTSGLEQYF
TRBD2,TRBJ2-1,15,TRBV9,few,TGTGCCAGCAGCGTAACCCAGCGGGAAAACAATGAGCAGTTCTTC,CASSVTQRENNEQFF
.,TRBJ2-3,13,TRBV7-9,.,TGTGCCAGCAGCCGGCCCCTCACAGATACGCAGTATTTT,CASSRPLTDTQYF
.,TRBJ1-1,16,TRBV28,.,TGTGCCAGCAGTTTTATTGCAGCAGCCTTGAACACTGAAGCTTTCTTT,CASSFIAAALNTEAFF
TRBD2,TRBJ2-1,16,TRBV19,few,TGTGCCAGTAGACCCTACGCGGGAGGATCCTACAATGAGCAGTTCTTC,CASRPYAGGSYNEQFF
.,TRBJ2-5,16,TRBV4-1,.,TGCGCCAGCAGCCAAGAGGGAATTAGGGTAGGCGAGACCCAGTACTTC,CASSQEGIRVGETQYF
.,TRBJ2-1,15,TRBV19,.,TGTGCCAGTAGTCCAACAGGGAACCCCTACAATGAGCAGTTCTTC,CASSPTGNPYNEQFF
.,TRBJ2-7,17,TRBV28,.,TGTGCCAGCAGTCCCATCCCCCGGGACACCACGGTCCACGAGCAGTACTTC,CASSPIPRDTTVHEQYF
TRBD1,TRBJ2-5,13,TRBV28,few,TGTGCCAGCACCCCTTACAGGGGCGAGACCCAGTACTTC,CASTPYRGETQYF
TRBD2,TRBJ2-1,16,TRBV28,.,TGTGCCAGCAGTTTATCTAGCACTAGCGTTGACAATGAGCAGTTCTTC,CASSLSSTSVDNEQFF
.,TRBJ2-1,13,TRBV13,once,TGTGCCAGCAGCTCACCCTCTAGCGTCGAGCAGTTCTTC,CASSSPSSVEQFF